A single sample gave rise to the 7 T cell receptor beta chains below, sequenced in a study of blood T cell repertoires in COVID-19. TCRdb keeps only in-frame clones here, not all; method: immunoSEQ multiplex PCR. The sample has 200,000 to 300,000 clones; about 79% are singletons. Sequenced: peripheral blood. The source of these receptors is a woman of 80 years or more with acute or convalescent COVID-19.

J is TRBJ2-3 and V is TRBV5-1, with D possibly being TRBD1 (5 bases). V lost 0 bases to trimming and J lost 0 bases, with 11 bases between them. Germline values: CDR1 SGHRS, CDR2 YFSETQ. The CDR3 is 16 amino acids. CDR3 bases: TGCGCCAGCAGCTTGGCCGCCAGGGAAAGCACAGATACGCAGTATTTT. This codes for CASSLAARESTDTQYF.

This chain links TRBV7-8 with TRBJ1-3; 7 nucleotides line up with TRBD1. The germline gives CDR1 SGHVS, CDR2 FQNEAQ. This CDR3 has 16 residues. The J segment lost 5 bases and the V segment lost 5 bases, leaving 12 bases of the junction unmatched. CDR3 DNA: TGTGCCAGCAGCCCTCAAGCGGAGGGGGCGAGAAACACCATATATTTT. Protein sequence: CASSPQAEGARNTIYF. Full variable domain (remainder filled in from reference TRBV7-8 and TRBJ1-3): GAGVSQSPRYKVAKRGQDVALRCDPISGHVSLFWYQQALGQGPEFLTYFQNEAQLDKSGLPSDRFFAERPEGSVSTLKIQRTQQEDSAVYLCASSPQAEGARNTIYFGEGSWLTVV.

Points on this clone: An end of the junction differs from the germline gene, which may be a read error. This chain links TRBV7-9 with TRBJ2-7; 9 nucleotides match TRBD2. The CDR3 runs to 13 residues. Looked up from germline, CDR1 is SEHNR and CDR2 is FQNEAQ (reference sequence). CDR3 coding DNA: TGTGCCAGCAGCCTAGCGGGGCCTTTCGGGCAGTACTTC. Protein sequence: CASSLAGPFGQYF. The full variable domain, in which reference TRBV7-9 and TRBJ2-7 provide the parts outside the CDR3, is DTGVSQNPRHKITKRGQNVTFRCDPISEHNRLYWYRQTLGQGPEFLTYFQNEAQLEKSRLLSDRFSAERPKGSFSTLEIQRTEQGDSAMYLCASSLAGPFGQYFGPGTRLTVT.

This chain uses TRBV6-5 with TRBJ1-1; D call uncertain. Germline assignment: CDR1 MNHEY and CDR2 SVGAGI. V lost 0 bases and J 4 bases, leaving 12 bases between the germline ends. The CDR3 runs 15 residues. The CDR3: CASSYSNLGSTEAFF. In DNA form, the CDR3 reads TGTGCCAGCAGTTACTCGAATCTTGGGAGCACTGAAGCTTTCTTT.

DNA of the CDR3: TGTGCCAGCAGCCAAAGTTCCAGGGGGAGAAACTATGGCTACACCTTC. This gives the protein CASSQSSRGRNYGYTF. This chain uses TRBV3-1 (or the pseudogene TRBV3-2) with TRBJ1-2; 7 nucleotides match TRBD1. V shed 2 bases, J shed 2 bases, and the junction held 8 bases outside the gene matches. Germline values: CDR1 LGHDT, CDR2 YNNKEL (reference sequence). The CDR3 totals 16 residues.

This rearrangement joins TRBV28 to TRBJ1-5, with TRBD1 matching over 9 bases. The germline gives CDR1 MDHEN, CDR2 SYDVKM. CDR3 length equals 15 residues. V was pared by 5 bases and J by 6 bases, with 8 bases of the junction left unmatched. The CDR3 nucleotides are TGTGCCAGCAGTCCGATGGACAGGGGAAGTCAGCCCCAGCATTTT. Its translation: CASSPMDRGSQPQHF.

The chain joins TRBV28 to TRBJ1-3, with 9 positions matching TRBD1. The CDR3 has 13 amino acids. The germline V gene encodes CDR1 MDHEN and CDR2 SYDVKM. The junction had 1 base not matched to a gene; V was cut back by 5 bases and J by 5 bases. The CDR3 here is CASSTGGRNTIYF. In DNA form, the CDR3 reads TGTGCCAGCAGTACAGGGGGCAGAAACACCATATATTTT.